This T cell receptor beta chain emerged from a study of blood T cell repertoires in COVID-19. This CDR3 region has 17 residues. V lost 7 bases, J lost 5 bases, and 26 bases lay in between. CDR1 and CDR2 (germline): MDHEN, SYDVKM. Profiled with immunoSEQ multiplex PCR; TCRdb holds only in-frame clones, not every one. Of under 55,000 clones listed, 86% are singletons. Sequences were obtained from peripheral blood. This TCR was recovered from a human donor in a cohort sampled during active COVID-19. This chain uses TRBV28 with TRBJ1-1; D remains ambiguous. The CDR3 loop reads CASIAVDIRAAGTEAFF. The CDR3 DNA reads TGTGCCAGCATCGCGGTCGACATCAGAGCGGCTGGTACTGAAGCTTTCTTT.